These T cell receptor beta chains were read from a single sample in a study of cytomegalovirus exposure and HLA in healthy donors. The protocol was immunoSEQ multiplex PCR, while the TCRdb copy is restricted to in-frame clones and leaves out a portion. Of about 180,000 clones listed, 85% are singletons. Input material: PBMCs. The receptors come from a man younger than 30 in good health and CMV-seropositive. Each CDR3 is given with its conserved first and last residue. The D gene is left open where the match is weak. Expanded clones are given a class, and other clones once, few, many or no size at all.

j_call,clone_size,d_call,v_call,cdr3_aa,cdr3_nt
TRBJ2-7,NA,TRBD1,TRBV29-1,CSGSQGARYEQYF,TGCAGCGGCTCCCAGGGGGCGCGGTACGAGCAGTACTTC
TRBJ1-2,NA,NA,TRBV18,CASSPRGYGYTF,TGTGCCAGCTCACCAAGGGGGTATGGCTACACCTTC
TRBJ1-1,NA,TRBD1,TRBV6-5,CASSYSFDRDKAFF,TGTGCCAGCAGTTACTCGTTTGACAGGGACAAAGCTTTCTTT
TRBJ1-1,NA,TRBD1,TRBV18,CASSVDRDAFF,TGTGCCAGCTCCGTAGACAGGGATGCTTTCTTT
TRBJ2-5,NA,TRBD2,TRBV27,CASSGGVEETQYF,TGTGCCAGCAGCGGGGGGGTGGAAGAGACCCAGTACTTC
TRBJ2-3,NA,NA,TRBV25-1,CASSPQDYTQYF,TGTGCCAGCAGTCCCCAAGACTATACGCAGTATTTT
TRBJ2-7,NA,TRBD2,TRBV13,CASSFEGTSPGEQYF,TGTGCCAGCAGCTTTGAAGGGACTAGCCCCGGGGAGCAGTACTTC
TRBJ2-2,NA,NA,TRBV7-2,CASSLRYTGELFF,TGTGCCAGCAGCTTACGTTACACCGGGGAGCTGTTTTTT
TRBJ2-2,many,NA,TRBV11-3,CASSRDNAGELFF,TGTGCCAGCAGCCGAGACAACGCCGGGGAGCTGTTTTTT
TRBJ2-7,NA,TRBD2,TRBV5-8,CASSLGLGDYSYEQYF,TGTGCCAGCAGCTTGGGTCTAGGGGACTACTCCTACGAGCAGTACTTC
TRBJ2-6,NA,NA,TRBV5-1,CASSLRRRNRSGANVLTF,TGCGCCAGCAGCTTGAGGAGGAGGAACCGCTCTGGGGCCAACGTCCTGACTTTC
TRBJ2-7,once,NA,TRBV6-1,CASSEILGQPYEQYF,TGTGCCAGCAGTGAAATCCTGGGACAACCCTACGAGCAGTACTTC
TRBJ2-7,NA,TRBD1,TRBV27,CASSPLGTGGTSSYEQYF,TGTGCCAGCAGTCCACTAGGGACAGGGGGGACTAGCAGCTACGAGCAGTACTTC
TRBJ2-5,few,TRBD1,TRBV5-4,CASSGRQGFETQYF,TGTGCCAGCAGCGGGAGACAGGGATTCGAGACCCAGTACTTC
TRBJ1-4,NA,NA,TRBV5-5,CASSLGAADNEKLFF,TGTGCCAGCAGCTTGGGGGCAGCTGATAATGAAAAACTGTTTTTT
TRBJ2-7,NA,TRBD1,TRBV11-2,CASSSLRGQGANEQYF,TGTGCCAGCAGTTCTCTTCGGGGACAGGGGGCCAACGAGCAGTACTTC
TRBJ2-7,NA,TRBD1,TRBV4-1,CASSREPGQGAYEQYF,TGCGCCAGCAGCCGAGAACCGGGACAGGGCGCCTACGAGCAGTACTTC
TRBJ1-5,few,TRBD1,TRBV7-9,CASSSGQFSNQPQHF,TGTGCCAGCAGTTCGGGACAGTTTAGCAATCAGCCCCAGCATTTT
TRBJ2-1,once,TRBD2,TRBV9,CASSVLAGEGNEQFF,TGTGCCAGCAGCGTACTAGCGGGCGAGGGCAATGAGCAGTTCTTC
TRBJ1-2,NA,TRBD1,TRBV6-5,CASSAPRQGPAIYTF,TGTGCCAGCAGTGCCCCCCGACAGGGTCCAGCTATCTACACCTTC
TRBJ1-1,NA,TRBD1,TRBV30,CACSQGARGKAFF,TGTGCCTGTTCCCAGGGGGCGAGGGGGAAAGCTTTCTTT